The clone carrying this TCR beta chain was recorded a few times. Its target is unknown. Cultured CD4+ T cell DNA was sequenced using the Oncomine TCR Beta short-read assay. TCRdb reprocessed the PCR reads with MiXCR, giving one entry per CDR3 protein. The table includes 20,000 to 25,000 distinct CDR3 sequences, roughly half detected once. This sample stems from a study of vaccination and CD4 T cells after COVID-19. Study summary: Six males and four females constituted the convalescent cohort, two of whom were Hispanic.

There are 13 residues in the CDR3. Germline-derived CDR1 and CDR2 are SNHLY and FYNNEI. V lost 6 bases to trimming and J lost 5 bases, with 13 bases between them. Treatment meaning: roughly 10-day PBMC culture with coronavirus spike peptide pools or control peptides (ViraFEST assay). Positive PCR dates covered March to December 2020, before US Alpha, Beta and Delta variants. From the approximately ten-day cultures, CD4+ T cells were isolated by negative selection. V and J are TRBV2 and TRBJ2-5; no definite D call. The TCR originated in a human donor who had recovered from COVID-19. The sample consisted of CD4+ T cells from blood, cultured in vitro. The CDR3 DNA reads TGTGCCAGCAGGGTTAGCCCACAGGAGACCCAGTACTTC. Translated, it gives CASRVSPQETQYF.